The 16 T cell receptor beta chains presented below share a single source sample, sequenced in a study of STAT5B mutations in CD4+ large granular lymphocyte leukemia. The assay was immunoSEQ multiplex PCR, and TCRdb's table has in-frame clones only and misses some. The table shows about 38,000 clones, with roughly 85% occurring only once. Sequencing input: CD4+ T cells from blood buffy coats. These receptors were obtained from a human donor in good health.

This chain joins TRBV6-1 and TRBJ1-2; D unclear. Germline CDR1 reads MNHNS; CDR2 reads SASEGT. Trimming took 6 bases from V and 7 from J, leaving 15 bases between them. CDR3 length: 13 residues. The CDR3 is CASRTTYRGGYTF. The CDR3 nucleotides read TGTGCCAGCAGGACTACTTACAGAGGTGGCTACACCTTC.

A single count supports this clone. The gene calls are TRBV4-2 and TRBJ2-7; the D call may be TRBD1 or TRBD2 (5 bases each). Trimming cost V 0 bases and J 9 bases, with 12 bases left between them. CDR1 LGHNA and CDR2 YNFKEQ come from the germline V gene. The length of the CDR3 is 13 residues. For the CDR3, the DNA is TGTGCCAGCAGCCAAGAGGGGACCATGGTGCAGTACTTC. It specifies CASSQEGTMVQYF.

The chain is built from TRBV30 and TRBJ1-3; D remains ambiguous. V lost 2 bases and J lost 1, with 15 bases in between. There are 16 residues in the CDR3. The germline gives CDR1 GTSNPN, CDR2 SVGIG (reference sequence). DNA for the CDR3: TGTGCCTGGAGTCGAGGCCCTCCGGGGTCTGGAAACACCATATATTTT. Translated, it gives CAWSRGPPGSGNTIYF.

V usage is TRBV15 and J usage is TRBJ2-1; TRBD1 is a possible D gene (5 bases). The CDR3 is 13 amino acids. From germline, CDR1 is LNHNV and CDR2 YYDKDF (reference sequence). V was shortened by 3 bases and J by 7 bases, with 10 bases between the two germline ends. This CDR3 reads CATSSDQGNEQFF. CDR3 sequence (DNA): TGTGCCACCAGCAGCGATCAGGGTAATGAGCAGTTCTTC.

The V and J genes are TRBV5-1 and TRBJ2-5; D is tentatively TRBD1 or TRBD2 (6 bases each). CDR3 length: 15 residues. V shed 6 bases and J shed 2 bases, with 17 bases lying between them. The germline V gene has CDR1 SGHRS and CDR2 YFSETQ. CDR3 protein: CASTSGGAGQETQYF. CDR3 bases: TGCGCCAGCACCTCTGGGGGCGCGGGGCAAGAGACCCAGTACTTC.

J is TRBJ1-6 and V is TRBV6-5; possible D gene TRBD1, 6 bases. The CDR3 runs to 14 residues. Germline CDR1 MNHEY, CDR2 SVGAGI. Trimming cost V 6 bases and J 8 bases, with 14 bases left between them. CDR3 protein: CASSSQGIDSPLHF. CDR3 in DNA: TGTGCCAGCAGCTCACAGGGCATAGATTCACCCCTCCACTTT.

The chain recombines TRBV14 with TRBJ2-7, with D perhaps TRBD2 (5 bases). Germline CDR1 reads SGHDN; CDR2 reads FVKESK. The CDR3 extends over 14 amino acids. Trimming stripped 0 bases from V and 6 bases from J, with 12 bases between. This CDR3 reads CASSQDILASEQYF. The CDR3 coding sequence is TGTGCCAGCAGCCAAGATATCCTAGCTAGCGAGCAGTACTTC.

The chain carries TRBV7-9 and TRBJ2-7; 7 positions agree with TRBD2. This CDR3 has 14 residues. Germline loops: CDR1 SEHNR, CDR2 FQNEAQ (reference sequence). Losses at the gene ends were 6 bases for V and 3 bases for J; bases not matched to a gene: 8. Written as DNA, the CDR3 is TGTGCCAGCAGGTCGGGTCCGGGGGGCTACGAGCAGTACTTC. Its translation: CASRSGPGGYEQYF.

The table lists this clone with a count of one. This sequence joins TRBV12-5 and TRBJ2-3; D ambiguous. The germline V gene has CDR1 LGHNT and CDR2 FRNRAP. V shed 4 bases and J shed 0 bases, with 11 bases lying between them. The CDR3 length is 15 residues. The chain's CDR3 is CASGSDLGSTDTQYF. CDR3 DNA: TGTGCTAGTGGTTCCGACCTCGGGAGCACAGATACGCAGTATTTT.

V and J are TRBV6-5 and TRBJ1-1; D is unresolved. The germline V gene has CDR1 MNHEY and CDR2 SVGAGI. With 7 bases removed from V and 1 base from J, the gap between germline ends came to 10 bases. The CDR3 contains 13 residues. The CDR3 sequence is CASTYGENTEAFF. The CDR3 region has the DNA TGTGCCAGCACCTATGGAGAGAACACTGAAGCTTTCTTT.

The chain recombines TRBV23-1 with TRBJ2-3; 8 nucleotides match TRBD2. TRBV23-1 belongs to the ORF category, with a function that is uncertain. J gave up 5 bases and V 0 bases, and 7 bases lay outside the gene matches. The length of the CDR3 is 16 residues. CDR3 protein: CASSQSGGAGEDTQYF. The CDR3 DNA reads as TGCGCCAGCAGTCAATCGGGCGGAGCGGGGGAAGATACGCAGTATTTT.

The gene calls are TRBV7-2 and TRBJ1-4; D not resolved. Germline CDR1 is SGHTA and CDR2 is FQGNSA. Trimming removed 4 bases from V and 8 bases from J, with 8 bases in between. The CDR3 consists of 12 residues. The CDR3 DNA reads as TGTGCCAGCAGCTCTTACAGCGAAAAACTGTTTTTT. Translating it yields CASSSYSEKLFF.

The CDR3 nucleotides are TGTGCCAGCACATCAGGGATTTTGAGGCATGAAAAACTGTTTTTT. This sequence encodes CASTSGILRHEKLFF. The V and J genes are TRBV6-5 and TRBJ1-4; D perhaps matches TRBD1 (5 bases). The germline V gene encodes CDR1 MNHEY and CDR2 SVGAGI. V was trimmed by 7 bases and J by 6 bases, leaving 18 bases between them. The CDR3 length is 15 residues.

This chain joins TRBV2 and TRBJ1-5; D is perhaps TRBD1 (5 bases). The germline gives CDR1 SNHLY, CDR2 FYNNEI. V was cut by 5 bases and J by 2 bases, with 13 bases left in between. The CDR3 length is 15 residues. The CDR3 region has the DNA TGTGCCAGCAGTAGGGACGGTCAGGGCAATCAGCCCCAGCATTTT. Translated: CASSRDGQGNQPQHF. The complete variable domain, with remaining parts taken from reference TRBV2 and TRBJ1-5, reads EPEVTQTPSHQVTQMGQEVILRCVPISNHLYFYWYRQILGQKVEFLVSFYNNEISEKSEIFDDQFSVERPDGSNFTLKIRSTKLEDSAMYFCASSRDGQGNQPQHFGDGTRLSIL.

This clone has only a few counts. This chain links TRBV5-1 with TRBJ1-1; D remains ambiguous. CDR3 size: 14 residues. Germline CDR1 is SGHRS and CDR2 is YFSETQ. V lost 1 base and J 5 bases, leaving 12 bases between the germline ends. The CDR3: CASSLQAGGTEAFF. CDR3 bases: TGCGCCAGCAGCTTGCAGGCGGGCGGAACTGAAGCTTTCTTT.

The chain joins TRBV11-2 to TRBJ2-4; no firm D call. The CDR3 has 14 amino acids. Trimming took 2 bases from V and 6 from J, leaving 11 bases between them. CDR1 and CDR2 (germline): SGHAT, FQNNGV. This CDR3 reads CASSLSPAGNIQYF. The DNA of the CDR3 is TGTGCCAGCAGCTTATCCCCCGCCGGAAACATTCAGTACTTC.